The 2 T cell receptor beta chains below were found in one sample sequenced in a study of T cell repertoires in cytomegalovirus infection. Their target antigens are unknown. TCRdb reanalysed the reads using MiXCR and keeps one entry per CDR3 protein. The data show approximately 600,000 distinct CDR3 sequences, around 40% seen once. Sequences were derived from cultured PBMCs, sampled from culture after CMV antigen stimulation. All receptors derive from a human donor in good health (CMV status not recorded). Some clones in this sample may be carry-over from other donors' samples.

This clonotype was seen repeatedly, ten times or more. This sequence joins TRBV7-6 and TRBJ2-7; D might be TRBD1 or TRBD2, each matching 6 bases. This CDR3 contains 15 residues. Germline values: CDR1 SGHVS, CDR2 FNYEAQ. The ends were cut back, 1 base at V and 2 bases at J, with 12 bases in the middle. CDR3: CASSLDRDSTYEQYF. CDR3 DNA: TGTGCCAGCAGCTTAGACAGGGACTCAACCTACGAGCAGTACTTC.

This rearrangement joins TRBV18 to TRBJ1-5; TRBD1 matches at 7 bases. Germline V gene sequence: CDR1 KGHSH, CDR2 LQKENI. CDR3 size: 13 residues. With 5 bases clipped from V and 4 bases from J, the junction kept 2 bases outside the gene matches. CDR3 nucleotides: TGTGCCAGCTCAGAGGACAGGAATCAGCCCCAGCATTTT. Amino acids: CASSEDRNQPQHF.